The rows below give T cell receptor beta chains drawn from one sample of a study of blood T cell repertoires in COVID-19. TCRdb keeps only in-frame clones here, not all; method: immunoSEQ multiplex PCR. Of some 300,000 clones in the sample, 70% to 90% were seen once. The specimen was peripheral blood. The receptors derive from a woman aged 50 to 60 with COVID-19, enrolled during active disease. Both conserved end residues are part of each CDR3. D genes are given only for firm matches. Expanded clones get a size class; other rows say once, few or many, or leave the size out.

J | D | size | V | CDR3 | DNA
TRBJ2-3 | TRBD2 | NA | TRBV7-8 | CASSLGETSGNTDTQYF | TGTGCCAGCAGCTTGGGGGAGACTAGCGGGAACACAGATACGCAGTATTTT
TRBJ2-3 | NA | NA | TRBV20-1 | CSARRLPFEYF | TGCAGTGCTAGGAGACTACCCTTCGAGTATTTT
TRBJ2-1 | TRBD2 | NA | TRBV18 | CASSPTQIAGGRNEQFF | TGTGCCAGCTCACCAACTCAGATAGCGGGAGGGAGAAATGAGCAGTTCTTC
TRBJ2-7 | TRBD1 | NA | TRBV29-1 | CSVETGGWQYF | TGCAGCGTGGAGACAGGGGGTTGGCAGTACTTC
TRBJ2-3 | TRBD2 | NA | TRBV6-6 | CASSLPRREATDTQYF | TGTGCCAGCAGTCTCCCCCGGCGGGAGGCAACAGATACGCAGTATTTT
TRBJ2-7 | TRBD1 | NA | TRBV9 | CASSVTGTGGYEQYF | TGTGCCAGCAGCGTCACCGGGACAGGGGGTTACGAGCAGTACTTC
TRBJ2-1 | TRBD2 | NA | TRBV7-6 | CASSLVAGGREQFF | TGTGCCAGCAGCTTAGTTGCGGGAGGGCGGGAGCAGTTCTTC
TRBJ2-7 | TRBD2 | NA | TRBV4-2 | CASSPTIGTSGRARTYEQYF | TGTGCCAGCAGCCCGACAATCGGGACTAGCGGGAGAGCGAGGACCTACGAGCAGTACTTC
TRBJ1-1 | NA | NA | TRBV6-4 | CASSHGGNTEAFF | TGTGCCAGCAGTCATGGGGGCAACACTGAAGCTTTCTTT
TRBJ2-7 | NA | NA | TRBV7-2 | CASSFHYEQYF | TGTGCCAGCAGCTTCCACTACGAGCAGTACTTC
TRBJ2-7 | NA | NA | TRBV5-1 | CASSLEDRTYEQYF | TGCGCCAGCAGCTTAGAGGACAGAACCTACGAGCAGTACTTC
TRBJ1-1 | NA | once | TRBV6-6 | CASSLGQTEAFF | TGTGCCAGCAGTCTAGGACAGACTGAAGCTTTCTTT
TRBJ1-4 | TRBD1 | NA | TRBV3-1/TRBV3-2 | CASSHPDRGLGEKLFF | TGTGCCAGCAGCCACCCCGACAGGGGCCTTGGGGAAAAACTGTTTTTT
TRBJ2-5 | TRBD1 | NA | TRBV4-1 | CASSARDRGLGETQYF | TGCGCCAGCAGCGCACGGGACAGGGGTCTGGGAGAGACCCAGTACTTC
TRBJ2-3 | NA | NA | TRBV24-1 | CATSDRQSSTDTQYF | TGTGCCACCAGTGACCGACAGTCCTCTACAGATACGCAGTATTTT
TRBJ2-3 | NA | NA | TRBV9 | CASSVGLRDSTDTQYF | TGTGCCAGCAGCGTAGGACTCCGGGACTCCACAGATACGCAGTATTTT
TRBJ1-1 | NA | NA | TRBV19 | CASSLRGIKGTEAFF | TGTGCCAGTAGTTTGCGGGGGATTAAGGGTACTGAAGCTTTCTTT
TRBJ2-1 | TRBD2 | NA | TRBV14 | CASSQYTSGTNEQFF | TGTGCCAGCAGCCAATATACTAGCGGGACCAATGAGCAGTTCTTC
TRBJ2-1 | TRBD2 | NA | TRBV6-6 | CASSFSPGLANNEQFF | TGTGCCAGCAGCTTTTCCCCTGGACTAGCGAACAATGAGCAGTTCTTC
TRBJ1-1 | NA | NA | TRBV5-4 | CASSDKATAAYTEAFF | TGTGCCAGCAGCGATAAGGCGACAGCAGCGTACACTGAAGCTTTCTTT
TRBJ2-5 | TRBD1 | NA | TRBV2 | CASRHGQGSSGGETQYF | TGTGCCAGCAGACACGGACAGGGGTCTTCCGGCGGGGAGACCCAGTACTTC
TRBJ2-7 | NA | NA | TRBV5-8 | CASSLGTKGAPSYERYF | TGTGCCAGCAGCTTGGGGACTAAGGGGGCCCCCTCCTACGAGCGGTACTTC
TRBJ2-3 | TRBD2 | NA | TRBV4-1 | CASSPLLTREGADTQYF | TGCGCCAGCAGCCCCCTTCTGACGCGGGAGGGGGCAGATACGCAGTATTTT
TRBJ1-2 | TRBD1 | NA | TRBV24-1 | CATTWVSGQGFVDYGYTF | TGTGCCACTACTTGGGTCTCGGGACAGGGCTTCGTCGACTATGGCTACACCTTC
TRBJ1-4 | TRBD1 | NA | TRBV12-3/TRBV12-4 | CASSSGTAEKLFF | TGTGCCAGCAGTTCCGGGACAGCTGAAAAACTGTTTTTT
TRBJ2-5 | NA | NA | TRBV11-3 | CASSFPGIEETQYF | TGTGCCAGCAGCTTCCCCGGTATTGAAGAGACCCAGTACTTC
TRBJ2-5 | TRBD2 | once | TRBV2 | CASSGGGAQETQYF | TGTGCCAGCAGTGGGGGAGGGGCCCAAGAGACCCAGTACTTC
TRBJ1-2 | TRBD1 | NA | TRBV6-4 | CASRGTGVNSGYTF | TGTGCCAGCAGAGGGACAGGGGTTAACTCTGGCTACACCTTC
TRBJ1-2 | NA | once | TRBV18 | CASSTTDNYGYTF | TGTGCCAGCTCAACGACAGACAACTATGGCTACACCTTC
TRBJ2-2 | TRBD2 | NA | TRBV5-6 | CASSRSTSRTNTGELFF | TGTGCCAGCAGCCGGTCGACTAGCCGAACGAACACCGGGGAGCTGTTTTTT
TRBJ1-4 | NA | NA | TRBV5-1 | CASSPPSGTPNEKLFF | TGCGCCAGCAGTCCTCCTAGTGGGACTCCTAATGAAAAACTGTTTTTT
TRBJ1-1 | TRBD1 | NA | TRBV2 | CATRGQGYTEAFF | TGTGCCACTCGAGGACAGGGATACACTGAAGCTTTCTTT
TRBJ2-7 | NA | NA | TRBV11-3 | CASSPPGGSEQYF | TGTGCCAGCAGCCCCCCCGGAGGAAGCGAGCAGTACTTC
TRBJ1-2 | NA | NA | TRBV28 | CASSLAGVWGPYPYGYTF | TGTGCCAGCAGTCTAGCAGGGGTTTGGGGGCCCTACCCCTATGGCTACACCTTC
TRBJ1-4 | NA | once | TRBV19 | CASTTWGQGTEKLFF | TGTGCCAGTACCACCTGGGGGCAGGGTACGGAAAAACTGTTTTTT
TRBJ2-3 | TRBD2 | NA | TRBV12-5 | CASGSGLAGITDTQYF | TGTGCTAGTGGTTCCGGCTTAGCGGGGATCACAGATACGCAGTATTTT
TRBJ1-2 | TRBD1 | NA | TRBV30 | CAWDPGTGGNGYTF | TGTGCCTGGGACCCTGGGACAGGGGGCAACGGCTACACCTTC
TRBJ2-2 | TRBD2 | NA | TRBV12-3/TRBV12-4 | CASSREGVLFF | TGTGCCAGCAGCCGGGAGGGGGTTCTGTTTTTT